This T cell receptor (beta chain) was captured by sequencing in a study of sequential checkpoint blockade in melanoma. A single count supports this clone. Clones were sequenced by immunoSEQ multiplex PCR, and TCRdb holds only the in-frame ones, with some missing. In the table there are several thousand clones, about 23% of which are singletons. Documented treatment: randomized to nivolumab then ipilimumab (arm A) or the reverse (arm B). This CDR3 region has 14 residues. V lost 7 bases, J lost 5 bases, and 3 bases stayed unmatched. The germline gives CDR1 SGHRS, CDR2 YFSETQ. The chain is built from TRBV5-1 and TRBJ2-1; 13 positions agree with TRBD2. The sample in question was tumor tissue (inferred from file names), obtained from a patient given nivolumab and ipilimumab in sequence. This TCR derives from a human donor with melanoma. The CDR3 DNA sequence: TGCGCCAGCGGCGGACTAGCGGGAGACAATGAGCAGTTCTTC. This encodes CASGGLAGDNEQFF.